These T cell receptor beta chains were read from a single sample in a study of blood T cells in healthy people across ages. MiXCR, run by TCRdb on the 5' RACE reads, gives a single entry per CDR3 protein. The sample yields 650,000 to 1,000,000 distinct CDR3 sequences, 46% seen once. The material sequenced was blood. The receptors derive from a man older than 75 in good health. Both conserved end residues are part of each CDR3. The D gene is left open where the match is weak. A clone size is listed for some rows: how often the clone was seen (once, few, many), or a class if it is expanded.

D,V,J,size,DNA,CDR3
NA,TRBV7-6,TRBJ2-7,many,TGTGCCAGCAGCCCGTATAGCGGTACCCACGAGCAGTACTTC,CASSPYSGTHEQYF
TRBD1,TRBV5-1,TRBJ1-4,few,TGCGCCAGCAGCTCATTTGGTGGACAGGGAGAAAAACTGTTTTTT,CASSSFGGQGEKLFF
NA,TRBV27,TRBJ2-5,NA,TGTGCCAGCAGTTTACCGGGCGGACAGACGAAAGAGACCCAGTACTTC,CASSLPGGQTKETQYF
NA,TRBV10-3,TRBJ2-1,NA,TGTGCCATCAATGCCCAACGGCCTAGCCCTAATGAGCAGTTCTTC,CAINAQRPSPNEQFF
TRBD2,TRBV28,TRBJ2-7,few,TGTGCCAGCAGTTCCGTTGCGGGAGGCCCCTACGAGCAGTACTTC,CASSSVAGGPYEQYF
TRBD1,TRBV10-3,TRBJ2-7,few,TGTGCCATCGAAGGGGACAGGGCCTCGATGCCTCCAGCGGAGAAGTTCTCCTACGAGCAGTACTTC,CAIEGDRASMPPAEKFSYEQYF
TRBD2,TRBV20-1,TRBJ2-5,NA,TGCGGTGCTAGAGTCCCGCTAGCGGGACATCTAGAGACCCAGTACTTC,CGARVPLAGHLETQYF
NA,TRBV10-3,TRBJ2-5,few,TGTGCCATCAGTGAGTCGACAGGGGCGGGAGTAAGGCAAGAGACCCAGTACTTC,CAISESTGAGVRQETQYF
TRBD2,TRBV28,TRBJ2-7,NA,TGTGCCAGCAGCCGGGGACTAGCGGGAGGGCCTACCGAGCAGTACTTC,CASSRGLAGGPTEQYF
TRBD1,TRBV20-1,TRBJ1-2,NA,TGCAGTGCGACAGGGGGCTATGGCTACACCTTC,CSATGGYGYTF
NA,TRBV3-1,TRBJ2-5,few,TGTGCCAGCAGTCAGGGGATAACCGAAGCGACCCAGTACTTC,CASSQGITEATQYF
NA,TRBV5-6,TRBJ2-3,many,TGTGCCAGCAGCCCTAGGAACAGAGGGACAGATACGCAGTATTTT,CASSPRNRGTDTQYF
TRBD1,TRBV5-1,TRBJ2-7,NA,TGCGCCAGCAGCATCGGGACAGGGGACGAGCAGTACTTC,CASSIGTGDEQYF
NA,TRBV7-2,TRBJ2-3,NA,TGTGCCAGCAGCCAAGCAACAGGGAGCACAGATACGCAGTATTTT,CASSQATGSTDTQYF
TRBD1,TRBV3-1,TRBJ2-1,NA,TGTGCCAGCAGCCCTGGCTGGGGACAGGGTGGCAATGAGCAGTTCTTC,CASSPGWGQGGNEQFF
TRBD2,TRBV12-3/TRBV12-4,TRBJ2-3,NA,TGTGCCAGCAGTCTAGGGACTAGCGGTTTAGATACGCAGTATTTT,CASSLGTSGLDTQYF
NA,TRBV7-2,TRBJ2-3,few,TGTGCCAGCAGCTTAGCCTCTCTGGATACGCAGTATTTT,CASSLASLDTQYF
NA,TRBV10-3,TRBJ2-1,NA,TGTGCCATCAGTGATCAGGGCTTCGAGAATGAGCAGTTCTTC,CAISDQGFENEQFF
NA,TRBV2,TRBJ2-7,NA,TGTGCCACTTCAACCGGGGCTGACTACGAGCAGTACTTC,CATSTGADYEQYF
TRBD2,TRBV20-1,TRBJ2-7,NA,TGCAGTGCGGTAAAAGGGACTAGCGGTGCCTACGAGCAGTACTTC,CSAVKGTSGAYEQYF
NA,TRBV7-9,TRBJ1-1,NA,TGTGCCAGCAGCCTTCTGGAAGGACAGCTGAACACTGAAGCTTTCTTT,CASSLLEGQLNTEAFF
TRBD1,TRBV3-1,TRBJ2-1,many,TGTGCCAGCAGCCAAGGGGTACAGGGGGCAAGTGAGCAGTTCTTC,CASSQGVQGASEQFF
TRBD2,TRBV10-3,TRBJ2-3,NA,TGTGCCATCACAGCGGGAGACACAGATACGCAGTATTTT,CAITAGDTDTQYF
NA,TRBV15,TRBJ2-1,NA,TGTGCCACCAGCGGTACAGCCGCCTGGGAGCAGTTCTTC,CATSGTAAWEQFF
NA,TRBV2,TRBJ1-5,few,TGTGCCAGCAGTGAAATCAGGGCAAGCAATCAGCCCCAGCATTTT,CASSEIRASNQPQHF
NA,TRBV27,TRBJ2-5,few,TGTGCCAGCAGGGACGGGAACCAAGAGACCCAGTACTTC,CASRDGNQETQYF
NA,TRBV7-2,TRBJ2-7,NA,TGTGCCAGCAGCTTATATTTGGTTGGGAGCGGAGGCTACGAGCAGTACTTC,CASSLYLVGSGGYEQYF
NA,TRBV6-6,TRBJ2-3,few,TGTGCCAGCAGTTACGGAGTCATTGCCGCGCCCCATACGCAGTATTTT,CASSYGVIAAPHTQYF
NA,TRBV4-2,TRBJ1-2,NA,TGTGCCAGCAGCCAAGAATACAGGGATCGGGCCTATGGCTACACCTTC,CASSQEYRDRAYGYTF
TRBD2,TRBV4-3,TRBJ2-1,NA,TGCGCCAGCAGCCAAGCGATAGCGGGGGGGCTCTACAATGAGCAGTTCTTC,CASSQAIAGGLYNEQFF
NA,TRBV6-6,TRBJ1-2,NA,TGTGCCAGCAGTTACACGGCAGGGGACTCTAACTATGGCTACACCTTC,CASSYTAGDSNYGYTF
NA,TRBV7-9,TRBJ2-1,NA,TGTGCCAGCAGCTTATTACTAGCAGGAACCAATGAGCAGTTCTTC,CASSLLLAGTNEQFF
TRBD1,TRBV29-1,TRBJ1-2,once,TGCAGCGTTGAAGAGGTCGGACAGGGCAACGGCTACACCTTC,CSVEEVGQGNGYTF
NA,TRBV2,TRBJ2-1,NA,TGTGCCAGCACTCCCTATGAGGAGCAGTTCTTC,CASTPYEEQFF
TRBD1,TRBV18,TRBJ2-1,few,TGTGCCAGCTCAGCCAGGACAGGGGGCGCCTACAATGAGCAGTTCTTC,CASSARTGGAYNEQFF
NA,TRBV20-1,TRBJ2-7,NA,TGCAGTGCTGATGCCCGCCTTACGCCCAGGTCCTCCTACGAGCAGTACTTC,CSADARLTPRSSYEQYF
TRBD2,TRBV15,TRBJ2-7,NA,TGTGCCACCAGCAGAGGTAGCGGGGATGAGCAGTACTTC,CATSRGSGDEQYF
TRBD1,TRBV11-1,TRBJ2-7,NA,TGTGCCAGCAGCCTGGGACAGAATTCCTACGAGCAGTACTTC,CASSLGQNSYEQYF
NA,TRBV27,TRBJ2-4,NA,TGTGCCAGCAGTTTATTATCTCCCTTCGGCAAAAACATTCAGTACTTC,CASSLLSPFGKNIQYF
NA,TRBV28,TRBJ2-3,few,TGTGCCAGCAGTTTAAAGGGGTGGGCAGATACGCAGTATTTT,CASSLKGWADTQYF
NA,TRBV5-1,TRBJ2-5,NA,TGCGCCAGCAGCTTGGACGCAGTTGAAGAGACCCAGTACTTC,CASSLDAVEETQYF
NA,TRBV5-1,TRBJ1-2,NA,TGCGCCAGCAGCTTAGATTTCCGGGACGTGGGGGGCTACACCTTC,CASSLDFRDVGGYTF
NA,TRBV25-1,TRBJ1-1,few,TGTGCCAGCAGTGAATCCACAGTGAACACTGAAGCTTTCTTT,CASSESTVNTEAFF
TRBD2,TRBV29-1,TRBJ2-7,NA,TGCAGCGTTGAACTAGCGGGAGTATACAATGAGCAGTACTTC,CSVELAGVYNEQYF
NA,TRBV20-1,TRBJ1-6,NA,TGCAGTGCTAGAGATCGGGGGTACGGGCCACCCCTCCACTTT,CSARDRGYGPPLHF
NA,TRBV7-2,TRBJ2-3,NA,TGTGCCAGCACAGATACGCAGTATTTT,CASTDTQYF
NA,TRBV6-1,TRBJ2-7,NA,TGTGCCAGCAGAGTTACAGGAGGAGAGGAGCAGTACTTC,CASRVTGGEEQYF
TRBD2,TRBV6-2/TRBV6-3,TRBJ2-1,few,TGTGCCAGCAGTATGACTAGCGGGAGGGCCAACAATGAGCAGTTCTTC,CASSMTSGRANNEQFF
NA,TRBV7-9,TRBJ2-1,NA,TGTGCCAGCAGCTTAGACGCCGCCCCCGGCCCCGAGCAGTTCTTC,CASSLDAAPGPEQFF
NA,TRBV18,TRBJ2-6,NA,TGTGCCAGCTCACCAGGGACAACTGGGGCCAACGTCCTGACTTTC,CASSPGTTGANVLTF
NA,TRBV5-1,TRBJ2-1,few,TGCGCCAGCAGCTTAGGGCCGATTGGGGGCTCCCACAATGAGCAGTTCTTC,CASSLGPIGGSHNEQFF
NA,TRBV7-9,TRBJ2-1,NA,TGTGCCAGCAGCAAGGGACACGACTCCTACAATGAGCAGTTCTTC,CASSKGHDSYNEQFF
TRBD1,TRBV7-9,TRBJ2-5,NA,TGTGCCAGCAGCTTCGAGGGGGCGTTGAATGAGCAGTACTTC,CASSFEGALNEQYF
NA,TRBV6-5,TRBJ2-2,NA,TGTGCCAGCAGTTACTACGGGCAAGCCGGGACCGGGGAGCTGTTTTTT,CASSYYGQAGTGELFF
NA,TRBV20-1,TRBJ2-7,NA,TGCAGTGCTAGCGACTTCGGACCGAAAGTCTACGAGCAGTACTTC,CSASDFGPKVYEQYF